This T cell receptor (beta chain) came from a study of patients and donors after allogeneic stem cell transplantation. From germline, CDR1 is LGHDT and CDR2 YNNKEL (reference sequence). Trimming left V 4 bases short and J 1 base short, with 11 bases between. The CDR3 loop spans 14 amino acids. This clonotype was counted between two and nine times. TCRdb ran MiXCR on the RT-PCR reads and lists one entry per CDR3 protein. Among about a million distinct CDR3 sequences, approximately 19% were seen once, and the ten largest hold 5% to 6.5%. Sequenced input: blood, either unsorted or a sorted T cell fraction (not recorded which). This sequence originates from a human donor who was either an allogeneic HSCT recipient or a stem cell or donor lymphocyte infusion donor (not recorded which). It is not recorded whose cells these are; they may come from a transplant donor. The rearrangement uses TRBV3-1 and TRBJ2-7; D may correspond to TRBD1 or TRBD2 (5 bases each). CDR3 in amino acids: CASSRGELSYEQYF. The CDR3 DNA sequence: TGTGCCAGCAGCCGAGGGGAGCTATCCTACGAGCAGTACTTC.